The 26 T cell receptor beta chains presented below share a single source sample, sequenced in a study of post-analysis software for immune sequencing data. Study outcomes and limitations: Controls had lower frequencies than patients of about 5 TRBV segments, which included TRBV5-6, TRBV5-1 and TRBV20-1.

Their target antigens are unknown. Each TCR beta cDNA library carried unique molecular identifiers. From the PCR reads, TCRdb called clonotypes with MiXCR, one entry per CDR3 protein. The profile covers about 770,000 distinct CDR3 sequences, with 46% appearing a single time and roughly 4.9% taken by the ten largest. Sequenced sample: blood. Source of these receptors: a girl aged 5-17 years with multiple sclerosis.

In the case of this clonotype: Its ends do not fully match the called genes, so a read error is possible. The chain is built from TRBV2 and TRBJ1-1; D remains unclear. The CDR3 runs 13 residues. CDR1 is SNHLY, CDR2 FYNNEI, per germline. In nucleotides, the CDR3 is TGTGCCAGCATCCGGGTAATGAAGACTGAAGCTTTCTTT. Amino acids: CASIRVMKTEAFF. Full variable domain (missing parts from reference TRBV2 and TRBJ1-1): EPEVTQTPSHQVTQMGQEVILRCVPISNHLYFYWYRQILGQKVEFLVSFYNNEISEKSEIFDDQFSVERPDGSNFTLKIRSTKLEDSAMYFCASIRVMKTEAFFGQGTRLTVV.

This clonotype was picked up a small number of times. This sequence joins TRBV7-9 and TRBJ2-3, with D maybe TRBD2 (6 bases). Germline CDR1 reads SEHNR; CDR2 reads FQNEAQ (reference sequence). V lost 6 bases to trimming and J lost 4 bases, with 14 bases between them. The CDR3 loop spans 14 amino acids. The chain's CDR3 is CASRLTGAADTQYF. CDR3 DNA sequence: TGTGCCAGCAGACTCACGGGAGCGGCAGATACGCAGTATTTT.

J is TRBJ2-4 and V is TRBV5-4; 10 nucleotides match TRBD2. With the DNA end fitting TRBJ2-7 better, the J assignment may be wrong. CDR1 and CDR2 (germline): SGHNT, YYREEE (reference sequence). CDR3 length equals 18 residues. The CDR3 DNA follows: TGTGCCAGCAGCTCCAGCGGGAGGGCCTTGGACCAGGGCGGCGAGCAGTACTTC. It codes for CASSSSGRALDQGGEQYF.

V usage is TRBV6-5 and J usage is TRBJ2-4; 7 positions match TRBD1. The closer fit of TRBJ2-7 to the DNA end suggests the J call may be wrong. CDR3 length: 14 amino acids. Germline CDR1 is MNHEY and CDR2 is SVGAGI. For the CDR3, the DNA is TGTGCCAGCAGTATTGGGACAGTACCCTACGAGCAGTACTTC. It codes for CASSIGTVPYEQYF.

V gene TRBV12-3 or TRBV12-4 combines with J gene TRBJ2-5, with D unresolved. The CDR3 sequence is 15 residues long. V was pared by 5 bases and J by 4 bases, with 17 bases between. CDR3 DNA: TGTGCCAGCAGTCCTCGTCGCGAAGGGCTAGAGACCCAGTACTTC. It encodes CASSPRREGLETQYF.

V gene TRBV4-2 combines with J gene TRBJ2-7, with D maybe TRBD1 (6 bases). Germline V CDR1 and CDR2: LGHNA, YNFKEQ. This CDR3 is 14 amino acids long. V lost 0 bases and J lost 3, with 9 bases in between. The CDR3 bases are TGTGCCAGCAGCCAAGATACCAGGGGCTACGAGCAGTACTTC. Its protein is CASSQDTRGYEQYF.

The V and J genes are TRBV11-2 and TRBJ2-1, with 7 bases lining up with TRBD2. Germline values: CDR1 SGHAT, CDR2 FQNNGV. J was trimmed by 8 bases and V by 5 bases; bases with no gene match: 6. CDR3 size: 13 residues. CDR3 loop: CASSQTSPDEQFF. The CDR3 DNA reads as TGTGCCAGCAGCCAGACTAGCCCCGATGAGCAGTTCTTC.

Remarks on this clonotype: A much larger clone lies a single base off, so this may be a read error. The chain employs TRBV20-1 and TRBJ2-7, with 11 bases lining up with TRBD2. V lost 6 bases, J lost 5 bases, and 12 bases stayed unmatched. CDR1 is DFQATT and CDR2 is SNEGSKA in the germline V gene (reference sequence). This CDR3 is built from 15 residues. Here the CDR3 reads CSASILTSGMNEQYF. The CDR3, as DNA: TGCAGTGCCAGCATTTTGACTAGCGGGATGAACGAGCAGTACTTC.

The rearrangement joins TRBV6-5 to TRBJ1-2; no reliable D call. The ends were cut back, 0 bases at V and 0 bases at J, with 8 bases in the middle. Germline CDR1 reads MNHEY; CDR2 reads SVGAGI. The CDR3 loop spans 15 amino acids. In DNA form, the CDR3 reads TGTGCCAGCAGTTACTCGAGGGCCTCTAACTATGGCTACACCTTC. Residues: CASSYSRASNYGYTF.

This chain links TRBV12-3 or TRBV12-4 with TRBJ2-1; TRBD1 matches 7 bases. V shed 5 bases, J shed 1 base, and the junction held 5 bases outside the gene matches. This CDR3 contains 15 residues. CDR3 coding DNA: TGTGCCAGCAGTGTCCCAGGGGGTTCCTACAATGAGCAGTTCTTC. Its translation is CASSVPGGSYNEQFF.

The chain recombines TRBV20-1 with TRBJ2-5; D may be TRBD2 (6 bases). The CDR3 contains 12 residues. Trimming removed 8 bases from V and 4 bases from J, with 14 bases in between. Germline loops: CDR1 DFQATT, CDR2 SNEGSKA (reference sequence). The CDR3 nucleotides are TGCAGTTCTGGCGGGAAGGGAGAGACCCAGTACTTC. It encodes CSSGGKGETQYF.

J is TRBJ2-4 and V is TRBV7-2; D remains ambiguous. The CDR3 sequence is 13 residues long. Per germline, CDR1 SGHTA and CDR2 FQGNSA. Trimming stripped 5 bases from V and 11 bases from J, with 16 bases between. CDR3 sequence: CASSPVELPLQYF. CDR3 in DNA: TGTGCCAGCAGCCCCGTGGAGCTTCCTCTTCAGTACTTC.

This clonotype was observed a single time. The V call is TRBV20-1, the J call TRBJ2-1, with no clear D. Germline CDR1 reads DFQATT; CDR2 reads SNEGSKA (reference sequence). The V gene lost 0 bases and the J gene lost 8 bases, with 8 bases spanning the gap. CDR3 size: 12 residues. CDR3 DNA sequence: TGCAGTGCTAGAGATCAAGGGTATGAGCAGTTCTTC. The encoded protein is CSARDQGYEQFF.

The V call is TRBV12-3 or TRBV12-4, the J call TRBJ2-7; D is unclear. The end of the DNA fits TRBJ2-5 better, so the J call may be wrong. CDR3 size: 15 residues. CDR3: CASSLVGQPGETQYF. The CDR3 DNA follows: TGTGCCAGCAGTTTAGTGGGCCAACCCGGTGAGACCCAGTACTTC.

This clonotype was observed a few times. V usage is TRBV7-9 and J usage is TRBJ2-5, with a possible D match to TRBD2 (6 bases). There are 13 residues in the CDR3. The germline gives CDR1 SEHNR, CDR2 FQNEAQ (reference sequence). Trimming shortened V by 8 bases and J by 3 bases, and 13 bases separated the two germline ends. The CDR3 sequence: CASGDGRKETQYF. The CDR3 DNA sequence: TGTGCCAGCGGTGACGGGAGAAAAGAGACCCAGTACTTC.

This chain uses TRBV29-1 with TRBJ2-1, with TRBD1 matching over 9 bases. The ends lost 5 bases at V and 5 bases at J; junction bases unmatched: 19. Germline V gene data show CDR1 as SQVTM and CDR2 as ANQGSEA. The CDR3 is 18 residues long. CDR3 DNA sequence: TGCAGCGTTCCCCGTACAGGGGGCGCGTCCCCTTGGGACAATGAGCAGTTCTTC. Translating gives CSVPRTGGASPWDNEQFF.

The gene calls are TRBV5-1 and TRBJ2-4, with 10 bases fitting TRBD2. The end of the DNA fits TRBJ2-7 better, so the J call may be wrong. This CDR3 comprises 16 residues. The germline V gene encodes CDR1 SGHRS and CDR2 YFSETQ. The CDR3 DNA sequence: TGCGCCAGCAGCTTTTTGGGCCTAGCGGGAGTGGACGAGCAGTACTTC. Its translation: CASSFLGLAGVDEQYF.

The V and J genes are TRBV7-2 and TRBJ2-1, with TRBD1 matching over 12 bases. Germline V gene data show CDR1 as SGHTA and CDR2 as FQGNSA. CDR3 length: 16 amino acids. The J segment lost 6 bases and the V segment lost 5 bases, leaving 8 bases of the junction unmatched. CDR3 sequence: CASSPGQGAGGNEQFF. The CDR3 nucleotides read TGTGCCAGCAGCCCGGGACAGGGGGCGGGGGGCAATGAGCAGTTCTTC.

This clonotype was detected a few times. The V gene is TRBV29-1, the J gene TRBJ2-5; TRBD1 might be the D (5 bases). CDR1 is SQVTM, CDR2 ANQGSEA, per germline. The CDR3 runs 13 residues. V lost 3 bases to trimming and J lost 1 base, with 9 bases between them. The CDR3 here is CSVDQGTQETQYF. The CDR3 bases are TGCAGCGTTGACCAGGGTACCCAAGAGACCCAGTACTTC.

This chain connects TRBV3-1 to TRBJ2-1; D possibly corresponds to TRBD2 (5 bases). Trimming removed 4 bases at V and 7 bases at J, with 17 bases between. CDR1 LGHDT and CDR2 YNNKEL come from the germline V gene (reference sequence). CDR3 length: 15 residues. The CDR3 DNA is TGTGCCAGCAGCCCCTCTACCGCCCGAGGGAATGAGCAGTTCTTC. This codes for CASSPSTARGNEQFF.

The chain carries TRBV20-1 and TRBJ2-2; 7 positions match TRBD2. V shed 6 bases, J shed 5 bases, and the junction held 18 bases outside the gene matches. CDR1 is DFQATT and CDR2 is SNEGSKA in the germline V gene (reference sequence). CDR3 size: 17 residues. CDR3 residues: CSAQIESGALWTGELFF. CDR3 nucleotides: TGCAGTGCCCAGATAGAAAGCGGGGCCCTATGGACCGGGGAGCTGTTTTTT.

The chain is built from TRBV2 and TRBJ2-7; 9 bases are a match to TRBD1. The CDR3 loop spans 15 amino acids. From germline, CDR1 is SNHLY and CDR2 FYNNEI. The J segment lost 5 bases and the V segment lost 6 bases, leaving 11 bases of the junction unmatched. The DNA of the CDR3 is TGTGCCAGCAGGACGGGACAGGGAAGTATCCACGAGCAGTACTTC. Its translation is CASRTGQGSIHEQYF.

The CDR3 coding sequence is TGTGCCAGCAGCCTACCCCGGGACAGAGTGAACACTGAAGCTTTCTTT. Amino acids: CASSLPRDRVNTEAFF. The chain recombines TRBV7-9 with TRBJ1-1; 7 bases are a match to TRBD1. With 5 bases clipped from V and 0 bases from J, the junction kept 9 bases outside the gene matches. The germline V gene has CDR1 SEHNR and CDR2 FQNEAQ (reference sequence). The CDR3 length is 16 residues.

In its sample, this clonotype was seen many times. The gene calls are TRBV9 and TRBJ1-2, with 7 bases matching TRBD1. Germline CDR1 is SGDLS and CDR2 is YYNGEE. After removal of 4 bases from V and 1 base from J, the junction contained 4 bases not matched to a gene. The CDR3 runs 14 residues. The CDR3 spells CASSLDRDNYGYTF. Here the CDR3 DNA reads TGTGCCAGCAGCCTAGACAGGGATAACTATGGCTACACCTTC.

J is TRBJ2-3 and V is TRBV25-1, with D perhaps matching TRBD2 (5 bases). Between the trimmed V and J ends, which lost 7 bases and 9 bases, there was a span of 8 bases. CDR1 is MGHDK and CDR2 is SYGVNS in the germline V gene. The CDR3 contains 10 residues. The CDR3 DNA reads TGTGCCAGCAAAGGGAGCACGCAGTATTTT. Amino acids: CASKGSTQYF.

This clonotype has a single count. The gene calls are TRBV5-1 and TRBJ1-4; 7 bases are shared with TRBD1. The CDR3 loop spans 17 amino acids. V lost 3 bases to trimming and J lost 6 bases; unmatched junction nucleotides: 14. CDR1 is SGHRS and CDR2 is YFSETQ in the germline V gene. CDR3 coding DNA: TGCGCCAGCAGCTGGTCGTGGACAGGAAAACCGGATGAAAAACTGTTTTTT. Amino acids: CASSWSWTGKPDEKLFF.